This T cell receptor beta chain was sequenced for a study of T cells after yellow fever vaccination. Study-wide points: Reappearing after the booster were most of the clones from primary vaccination (less than 98% CD4, about 87% CD8). Peaking on day 5 versus 15, the secondary response was faster but weaker.

A word on this clonotype: As yet, its antigen is unknown.

V was pared by 2 bases and J by 4 bases, with 10 bases between. CDR1 and CDR2 from the germline V gene are SGHRS and YFSETQ. The CDR3 consists of 15 residues. One entry per CDR3 protein, called by TCRdb with MiXCR from the 5' RACE reads. The sample lists 300,000 to 400,000 distinct CDR3 sequences; roughly an eighth were seen once. This rearrangement joins TRBV5-1 to TRBJ1-6, with D unresolved. This TCR was recovered from a man aged 18 to 29 who received the YFV17D yellow fever vaccine. The sample was CD4+ T cells sorted from PBMCs, taken 15 days after the yellow fever booster vaccination. The DNA of the CDR3 is TGCGCCAGCAGCTTACCACTTGATTATAATTCACCCCTCCACTTT. Translating it yields CASSLPLDYNSPLHF.